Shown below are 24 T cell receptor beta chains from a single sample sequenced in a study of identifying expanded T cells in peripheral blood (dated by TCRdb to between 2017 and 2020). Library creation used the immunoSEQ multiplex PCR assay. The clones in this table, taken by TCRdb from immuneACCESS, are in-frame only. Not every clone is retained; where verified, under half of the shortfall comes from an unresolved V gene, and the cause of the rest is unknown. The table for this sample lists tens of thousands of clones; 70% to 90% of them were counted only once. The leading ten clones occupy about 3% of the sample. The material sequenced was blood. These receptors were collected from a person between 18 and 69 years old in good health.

The chain's CDR3 is CASTSAGVYYNEQFF. Here the CDR3 DNA reads TGTGCCAGCACCTCCGCGGGAGTTTATTACAATGAGCAGTTCTTC. The chain employs TRBV28 and TRBJ2-1; 7 bases are a match to TRBD2. CDR1 and CDR2 from the germline V gene are MDHEN and SYDVKM. The CDR3 is 15 amino acids. V lost 7 bases, J lost 4 bases, and 10 bases stayed unmatched. The whole variable domain, remainder taken from reference TRBV28 and TRBJ2-1, is DVKVTQSSRYLVKRTGEKVFLECVQDMDHENMFWYRQDPGLGLRLIYFSYDVKMKEKGDIPEGYSVSREKKERFSLILESASTNQTSMYLCASTSAGVYYNEQFFGPGTRLTVL.

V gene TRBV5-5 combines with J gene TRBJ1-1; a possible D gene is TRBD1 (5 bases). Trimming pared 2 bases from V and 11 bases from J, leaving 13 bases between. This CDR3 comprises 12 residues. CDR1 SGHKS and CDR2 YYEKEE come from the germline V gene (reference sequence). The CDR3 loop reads CASSFGEGKAFF. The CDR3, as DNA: TGTGCCAGCAGCTTTGGTGAGGGGAAGGCTTTCTTT.

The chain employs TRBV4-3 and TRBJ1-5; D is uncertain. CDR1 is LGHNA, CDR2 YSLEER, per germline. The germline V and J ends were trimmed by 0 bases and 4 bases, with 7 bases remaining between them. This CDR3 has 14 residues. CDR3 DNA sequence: TGCGCCAGCAGCCAAGAAGCCAAAAATCAGCCCCAGCATTTT. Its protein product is CASSQEAKNQPQHF.

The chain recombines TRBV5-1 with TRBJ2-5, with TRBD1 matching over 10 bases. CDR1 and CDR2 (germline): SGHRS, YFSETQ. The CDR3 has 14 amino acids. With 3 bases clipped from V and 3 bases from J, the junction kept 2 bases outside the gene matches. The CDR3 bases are TGCGCCAGCAGCTGGGGGACAGGGGAAGAGACCCAGTACTTC. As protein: CASSWGTGEETQYF.

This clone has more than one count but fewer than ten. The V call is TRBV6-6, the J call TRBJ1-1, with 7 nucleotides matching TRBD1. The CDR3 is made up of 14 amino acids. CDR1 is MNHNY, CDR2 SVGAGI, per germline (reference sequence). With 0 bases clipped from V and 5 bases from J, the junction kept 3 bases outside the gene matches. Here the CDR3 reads CASSYSPGQTEAFF. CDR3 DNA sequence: TGTGCCAGCAGTTACTCGCCGGGACAGACTGAAGCTTTCTTT.

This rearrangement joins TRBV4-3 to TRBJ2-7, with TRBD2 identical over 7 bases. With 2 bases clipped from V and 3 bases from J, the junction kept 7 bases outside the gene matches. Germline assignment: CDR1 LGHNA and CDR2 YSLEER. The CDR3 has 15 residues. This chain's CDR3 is CASSQRLAPFYEQYF. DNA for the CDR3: TGCGCCAGCAGCCAAAGACTAGCACCGTTCTACGAGCAGTACTTC.

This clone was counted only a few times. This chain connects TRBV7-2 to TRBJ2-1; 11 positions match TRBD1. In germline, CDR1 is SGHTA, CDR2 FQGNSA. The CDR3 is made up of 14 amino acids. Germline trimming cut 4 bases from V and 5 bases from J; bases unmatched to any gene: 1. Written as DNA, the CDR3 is TGTGCCAGCAGCTCGGGACAGGGGGACAATGAGCAGTTCTTC. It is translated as CASSSGQGDNEQFF. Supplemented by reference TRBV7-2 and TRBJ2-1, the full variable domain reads GAGVSQSPSNKVTEKGKDVELRCDPISGHTALYWYRQSLGQGLEFLIYFQGNSAPDKSGLPSDRFSAERTGGSVSTLTIQRTQQEDSAVYLCASSSGQGDNEQFFGPGTRLTVL.

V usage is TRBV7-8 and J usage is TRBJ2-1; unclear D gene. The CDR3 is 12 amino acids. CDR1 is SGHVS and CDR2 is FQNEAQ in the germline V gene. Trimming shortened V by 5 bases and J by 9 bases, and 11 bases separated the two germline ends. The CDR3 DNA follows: TGTGCCAGCAGCCGGCCGAGGAGTGAGCAGTTCTTC. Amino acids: CASSRPRSEQFF. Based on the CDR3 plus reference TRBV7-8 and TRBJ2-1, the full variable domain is GAGVSQSPRYKVAKRGQDVALRCDPISGHVSLFWYQQALGQGPEFLTYFQNEAQLDKSGLPSDRFFAERPEGSVSTLKIQRTQQEDSAVYLCASSRPRSEQFFGPGTRLTVL.

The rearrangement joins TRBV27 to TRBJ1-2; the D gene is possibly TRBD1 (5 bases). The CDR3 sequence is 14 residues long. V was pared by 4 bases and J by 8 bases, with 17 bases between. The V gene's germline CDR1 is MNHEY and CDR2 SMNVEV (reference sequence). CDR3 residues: CASSSSRGLPGYTF. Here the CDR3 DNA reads TGTGCCAGCAGTTCTTCCCGGGGCCTCCCGGGCTACACCTTC.

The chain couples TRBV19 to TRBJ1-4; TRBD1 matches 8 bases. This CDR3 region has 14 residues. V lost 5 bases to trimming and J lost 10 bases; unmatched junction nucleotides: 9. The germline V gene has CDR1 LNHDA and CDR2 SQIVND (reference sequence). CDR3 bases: TGTGCCAGTAGTCGGGACAGGCATAAGGGAAAACTGTTTTTT. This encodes CASSRDRHKGKLFF.

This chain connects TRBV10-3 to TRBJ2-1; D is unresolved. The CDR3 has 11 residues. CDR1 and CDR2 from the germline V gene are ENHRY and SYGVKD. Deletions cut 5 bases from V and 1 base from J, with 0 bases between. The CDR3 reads CAISSYNEQFF. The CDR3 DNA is TGTGCCATCAGTTCCTACAATGAGCAGTTCTTC.

The CDR3 DNA follows: TGTGCCAGCAGGTACTACGCTAGCGGCTACAATGAGCAGTTCTTC. Encoded protein: CASRYYASGYNEQFF. The chain carries TRBV2 and TRBJ2-1; TRBD2 aligns across 7 bases. Germline trimming cut 6 bases from V and 3 bases from J; bases unmatched to any gene: 8. Germline CDR1 is SNHLY and CDR2 is FYNNEI. CDR3 length equals 15 residues.

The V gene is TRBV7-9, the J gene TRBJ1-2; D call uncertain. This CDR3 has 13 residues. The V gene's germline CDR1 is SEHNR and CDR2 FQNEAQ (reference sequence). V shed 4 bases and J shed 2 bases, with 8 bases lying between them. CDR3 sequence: CASSSTANYGYTF. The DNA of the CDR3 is TGTGCCAGCAGCTCAACGGCAAACTATGGCTACACCTTC.

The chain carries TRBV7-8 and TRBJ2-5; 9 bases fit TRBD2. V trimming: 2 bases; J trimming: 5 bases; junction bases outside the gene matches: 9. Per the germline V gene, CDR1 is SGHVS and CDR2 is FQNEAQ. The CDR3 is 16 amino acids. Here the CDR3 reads CASSLRLAGTIETQYF. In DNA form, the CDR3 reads TGTGCCAGCAGCTTACGGCTAGCGGGGACTATCGAGACCCAGTACTTC.

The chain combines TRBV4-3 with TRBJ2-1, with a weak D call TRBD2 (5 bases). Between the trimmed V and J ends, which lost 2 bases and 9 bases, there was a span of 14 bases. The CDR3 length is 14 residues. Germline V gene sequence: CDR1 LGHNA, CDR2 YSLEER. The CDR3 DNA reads TGCGCCAGCAGCCAAACAACCGATCGGGGTGAGCAGTTCTTC. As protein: CASSQTTDRGEQFF.

CDR3: CASSPPINQYKEKLFF. DNA for the CDR3: TGTGCCAGCAGTCCACCTATAAACCAGTATAAGGAAAAACTGTTTTTT. The chain combines TRBV2 with TRBJ1-4, with D uncertain. Trimming stripped 5 bases from V and 8 bases from J, with 21 bases between. CDR3 length equals 16 residues. Germline CDR1 SNHLY, CDR2 FYNNEI.

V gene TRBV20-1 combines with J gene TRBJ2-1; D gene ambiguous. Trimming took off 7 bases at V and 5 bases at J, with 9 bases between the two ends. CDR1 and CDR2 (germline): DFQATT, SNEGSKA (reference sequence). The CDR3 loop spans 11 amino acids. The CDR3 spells CSVLRNNEQFF. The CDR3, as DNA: TGCAGTGTGCTCAGAAACAATGAGCAGTTCTTC.

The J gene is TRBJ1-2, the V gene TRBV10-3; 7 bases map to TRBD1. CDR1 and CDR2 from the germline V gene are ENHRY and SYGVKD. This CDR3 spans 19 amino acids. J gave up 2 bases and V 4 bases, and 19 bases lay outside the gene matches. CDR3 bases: TGTGCCATCAGTGTGTTTGCTCCGGCAGGGACAGACCTAAACTATGGCTACACCTTC. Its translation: CAISVFAPAGTDLNYGYTF.

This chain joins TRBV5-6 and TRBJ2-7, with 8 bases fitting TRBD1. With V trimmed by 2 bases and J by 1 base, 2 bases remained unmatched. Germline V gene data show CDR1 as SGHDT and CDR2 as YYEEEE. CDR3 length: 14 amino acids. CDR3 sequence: CASSFGTGSYEQYF. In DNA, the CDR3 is TGTGCCAGCAGCTTTGGGACAGGTTCCTACGAGCAGTACTTC.

Here the CDR3 DNA reads TGTGCCAGCAGTCCCCGACAGCCGTACCAAGAGACCCAGTACTTC. This codes for CASSPRQPYQETQYF. The chain couples TRBV27 to TRBJ2-5, with D possibly matching TRBD1 (5 bases). Between the trimmed V and J ends, which lost 5 bases and 0 bases, there was a span of 13 bases. CDR1 and CDR2 (germline): MNHEY, SMNVEV (reference sequence). This CDR3 spans 15 amino acids.

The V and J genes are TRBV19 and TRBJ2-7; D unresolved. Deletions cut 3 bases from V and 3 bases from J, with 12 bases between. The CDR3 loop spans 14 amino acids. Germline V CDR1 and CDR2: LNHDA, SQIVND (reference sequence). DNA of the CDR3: TGTGCCAGTAGTATCGGCAGGCCCTTCTACGAGCAGTACTTC. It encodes CASSIGRPFYEQYF.

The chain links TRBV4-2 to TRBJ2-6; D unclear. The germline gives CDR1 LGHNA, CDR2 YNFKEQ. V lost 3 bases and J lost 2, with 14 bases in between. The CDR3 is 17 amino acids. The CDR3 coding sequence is TGTGCCAGCAGCCAGGAACAACTGGGTGCTGGGGCCAACGTCCTGACTTTC. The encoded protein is CASSQEQLGAGANVLTF.

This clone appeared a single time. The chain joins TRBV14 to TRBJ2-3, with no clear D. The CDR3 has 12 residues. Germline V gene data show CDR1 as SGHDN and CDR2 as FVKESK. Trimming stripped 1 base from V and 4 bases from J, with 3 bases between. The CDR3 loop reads CASSQVPDTQYF. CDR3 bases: TGTGCCAGCAGCCAAGTCCCAGATACGCAGTATTTT. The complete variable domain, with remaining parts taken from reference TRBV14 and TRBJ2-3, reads EAGVTQFPSHSVIEKGQTVTLRCDPISGHDNLYWYRRVMGKEIKFLLHFVKESKQDESGMPNNRFLAERTGGTYSTLKVQPAELEDSGVYFCASSQVPDTQYFGPGTRLTVL.

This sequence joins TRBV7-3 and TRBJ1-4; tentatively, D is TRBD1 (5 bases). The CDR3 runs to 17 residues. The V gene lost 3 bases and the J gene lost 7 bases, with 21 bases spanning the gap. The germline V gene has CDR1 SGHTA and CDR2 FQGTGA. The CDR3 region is CASSFPSGPPRCEKLFF. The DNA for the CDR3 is TGTGCCAGCAGCTTTCCCTCGGGACCCCCCAGGTGTGAAAAACTGTTTTTT.